What follows are 19 T cell receptor beta chains derived from one specimen sequenced in a study of blood T cells in healthy people across ages. PCR was performed a second time for about 6 to 11 cycles using a sample-barcoded 5' primer and a J-beta primer mix. In TCRdb, the 5' RACE reads were re-called with MiXCR into one record per CDR3 protein. The profile covers under 850,000 distinct CDR3 sequences, with around 34% appearing a single time and about an eighth taken by the ten largest. Sequencing input: blood. All receptors derive from a man aged 18 to 30 in good health.

This sequence joins TRBV9 and TRBJ1-5; D perhaps matches TRBD1 (5 bases). Germline loops: CDR1 SGDLS, CDR2 YYNGEE. V lost 7 bases and J 3 bases, leaving 14 bases between the germline ends. There are 14 residues in the CDR3. CDR3 nucleotide sequence: TGTGCCAGCGCCCCCCAGGGTTCCAATCAGCCCCAGCATTTT. Translated: CASAPQGSNQPQHF.

The chain links TRBV12-3 or TRBV12-4 to TRBJ1-3; D is uncertain. Trimming stripped 7 bases from V and 15 bases from J, with 19 bases between. CDR3 size: 12 residues. CDR3 protein: CASTHGIGEGYF. The CDR3 coding sequence is TGTGCCAGCACACACGGCATTGGCGAGGGATATTTT.

This clonotype appeared once. This rearrangement joins TRBV2 to TRBJ1-1, with a weak D call TRBD1 (5 bases). Germline CDR1 SNHLY, CDR2 FYNNEI. Trimming removed 10 bases from V and 7 bases from J, with 19 bases in between. The CDR3 covers 13 residues. The CDR3 loop reads CATTRTGGGEAFF. Here the CDR3 DNA reads TGTGCCACCACCAGAACAGGTGGAGGTGAAGCTTTCTTT.

The V call is TRBV9, the J call TRBJ2-2; 12 bases line up with TRBD2. Germline CDR1 reads SGDLS; CDR2 reads YYNGEE. CDR3 size: 17 residues. The V gene end was trimmed by 0 bases and the J gene end by 5 bases; junction bases not matched to a gene: 5. CDR3 coding DNA: TGTGCCAGCAGCGTAGCAGCTAGCGGGGGGGAAACCGGGGAGCTGTTTTTT. Protein sequence: CASSVAASGGETGELFF.

Only a few counts were recorded for this clonotype. The chain is built from TRBV24-1 and TRBJ1-1; D uncertain. V lost 2 bases, J lost 3 bases, and 9 bases lay in between. This CDR3 comprises 14 residues. Germline V gene sequence: CDR1 KGHDR, CDR2 SFDVKD. The CDR3 region has the DNA TGTGCCACCAGTGATTCCGGGTCGGACACTGAAGCTTTCTTT. It encodes CATSDSGSDTEAFF.

In the case of this clonotype: With a much larger clone just one base away, this may be a read error. The chain links TRBV7-2 to TRBJ2-4, with D possibly being TRBD2 (6 bases). The germline V gene has CDR1 SGHTA and CDR2 FQGNSA. This CDR3 is 15 amino acids long. The CDR3, as DNA: TGTGCCTGCAGCTTAGGAGGAGGGACCAAAAACATTCAGTACTTC. This gives the protein CACSLGGGTKNIQYF.

The gene calls are TRBV7-2 and TRBJ2-7, with no clear D. The CDR3 is made up of 17 amino acids. V lost 0 bases to trimming and J lost 2 bases, with 17 bases between them. From germline, CDR1 is SGHTA and CDR2 FQGNSA. The CDR3 DNA follows: TGTGCCAGCAGCTTAGCGGGTGAGGCCGAGATACCCTACGAGCAGTACTTC. Residues: CASSLAGEAEIPYEQYF.

Only a few counts were recorded for this clonotype. The rearrangement links TRBV7-2 to TRBJ2-5; D is uncertain. Germline loops: CDR1 SGHTA, CDR2 FQGNSA. CDR3 length: 15 amino acids. Trimming took 2 bases from V and 1 from J, leaving 11 bases between them. The DNA of the CDR3 is TGTGCCAGCAGCTTAATGGGCCGGATCCAAGAGACCCAGTACTTC. As protein: CASSLMGRIQETQYF.

The J gene is TRBJ1-5, the V gene TRBV28; D might be TRBD1 (5 bases). This CDR3 has 13 amino acids. CDR1 and CDR2 (germline): MDHEN, SYDVKM. Trimming took 5 bases from V and 7 from J, leaving 12 bases between them. The CDR3 protein is CASSVPGIQPQHF. The DNA for the CDR3 is TGTGCCAGCAGTGTACCAGGGATCCAGCCCCAGCATTTT.

This clonotype turned up a few times. The chain has TRBV20-1 and TRBJ2-3, with TRBD2 identical over 10 bases. This CDR3 comprises 16 residues. J lost 0 bases, V lost 6 bases, and 9 bases had no gene match. Germline V gives CDR1 DFQATT, CDR2 SNEGSKA (reference sequence). The CDR3 region is CSASHSGGPSTDTQYF. The CDR3 nucleotides read TGCAGTGCCTCCCATAGCGGGGGGCCTAGCACAGATACGCAGTATTTT.

The gene calls are TRBV4-1 and TRBJ2-1; D may be TRBD1 or TRBD2 (6 bases each). The V end was cut by 3 bases, the J end by 4 bases, with 13 bases between. Germline loops: CDR1 MGHRA, CDR2 YSYEKL. CDR3 length equals 15 residues. The CDR3, as DNA: TGCGCCAGCAGCCATCAAGGGGGGCTATACAATGAGCAGTTCTTC. Encoded protein: CASSHQGGLYNEQFF.

The V and J genes are TRBV21-1 and TRBJ1-2; the D call in the table, TRBD1, was not verified against the DNA. TRBV21-1 is described as a pseudogene. This CDR3 comprises 15 residues. In DNA, the CDR3 is TGTGCCAGCAGCCATTTATCAGGGCAGACCTATGGCTACACCTTC. Protein sequence: CASSHLSGQTYGYTF.

This clonotype was detected a few times. The chain employs TRBV3-1 and TRBJ2-5; no firm D call. The CDR3 covers 14 residues. Germline V gives CDR1 LGHDT, CDR2 YNNKEL (reference sequence). The V and J ends lost 4 bases and 2 bases respectively, with 11 bases between them. The CDR3 here is CASSPLGIQETQYF. DNA for the CDR3: TGTGCCAGCAGCCCCTTGGGCATTCAAGAGACCCAGTACTTC.

This clonotype was seen more than once but under ten times. The chain links TRBV20-1 to TRBJ2-1, with TRBD2 matching over 12 bases. J lost 4 bases, V lost 5 bases, and 6 bases had no gene match. Germline V lookup: CDR1 DFQATT, CDR2 SNEGSKA (reference sequence). CDR3 size: 15 residues. In DNA, the CDR3 is TGCAGTGCTGCCGACACTAGCGGGGGGTACAATGAGCAGTTCTTC. The encoded protein is CSAADTSGGYNEQFF.

The V call is TRBV5-1, the J call TRBJ2-5; TRBD2 agrees at 8 bases. The CDR3 is made up of 16 amino acids. Germline-derived CDR1 and CDR2 are SGHRS and YFSETQ. V was pared by 0 bases and J by 5 bases, with 9 bases of the junction left unmatched. CDR3 protein: CASSLELADFFETQYF. In DNA form, the CDR3 reads TGCGCCAGCAGCTTGGAACTAGCGGACTTCTTTGAGACCCAGTACTTC.

In regard to this clonotype: The junction shows a germline mismatch at one end, possibly a read error. This chain's CDR3 is CVISESTKETQYF. The CDR3 region has the DNA TGTGTCATCAGTGAGTCGACGAAAGAGACCCAGTACTTC. V usage is TRBV10-3 and J usage is TRBJ2-5, with D unclear. The CDR3 has 13 residues. Germline V gene sequence: CDR1 ENHRY, CDR2 SYGVKD.

This clonotype has a count of ten or more. The genes are TRBV10-3 and TRBJ2-7; a weak D match, TRBD1 (5 bases). Germline V lookup: CDR1 ENHRY, CDR2 SYGVKD. The V end lost 8 bases, the J end lost 2 bases, and 16 bases lay between the germline ends. This CDR3 is built from 14 residues. The CDR3: CAIGWKGSTYEQYF. CDR3 bases: TGTGCCATCGGTTGGAAGGGGTCTACCTACGAGCAGTACTTC.

Only a few counts were recorded for this clonotype. The genes are TRBV4-1 and TRBJ1-5; D may be TRBD1 (5 bases). Germline V gives CDR1 MGHRA, CDR2 YSYEKL. V was trimmed by 2 bases and J by 4 bases, leaving 12 bases between them. This CDR3 spans 15 amino acids. In DNA form, the CDR3 reads TGCGCCAGCAGCCAAAGGGCGACAGAAAATCAGCCCCAGCATTTT. Amino acid sequence: CASSQRATENQPQHF.

The chain links TRBV12-3 or TRBV12-4 to TRBJ2-4; possibly TRBD2 for D (5 bases). The J call is doubtful: the DNA matches TRBJ2-5 better. The CDR3 covers 14 residues. CDR3 DNA: TGTGCCAGCAGTTTCGGGGATGAACAAGAGACCCAGTACTTC. It codes for CASSFGDEQETQYF.